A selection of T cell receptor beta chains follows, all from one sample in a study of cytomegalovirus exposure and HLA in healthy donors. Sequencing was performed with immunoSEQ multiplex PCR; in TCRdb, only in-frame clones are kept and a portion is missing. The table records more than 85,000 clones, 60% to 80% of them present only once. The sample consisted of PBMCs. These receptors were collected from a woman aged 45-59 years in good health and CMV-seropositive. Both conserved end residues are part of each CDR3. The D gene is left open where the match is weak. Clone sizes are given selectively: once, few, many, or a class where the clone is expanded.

CDR3: CASSTIGAEAFF
DNA: TGTGCCAGCAGCACTATTGGCGCTGAAGCTTTCTTT
J: TRBJ1-1
D: -
size: -
V: TRBV28

CDR3: CASSPIDRVGNQPQHF
DNA: TGTGCCAGCAGCCCAATTGACAGGGTAGGCAATCAGCCCCAGCATTTT
J: TRBJ1-5
D: TRBD1
size: -
V: TRBV27

CDR3: CASSQDKAGGQTDTQYF
DNA: TGCGCCAGCAGCCAAGATAAGGCGGGAGGCCAGACAGATACGCAGTATTTT
J: TRBJ2-3
D: TRBD2
size: once
V: TRBV4-1

CDR3: CASSLLDRVTYEQYF
DNA: TGTGCCAGCAGCTTGTTGGACAGGGTCACCTACGAGCAGTACTTC
J: TRBJ2-7
D: TRBD1
size: -
V: TRBV5-6

CDR3: CATAPREGETQYF
DNA: TGTGCCACCGCGCCGCGGGAGGGTGAGACCCAGTACTTC
J: TRBJ2-5
D: TRBD2
size: -
V: TRBV10-3

CDR3: CASSLGAPNYGYTF
DNA: TGTGCCAGCAGTTTGGGGGCCCCTAACTATGGCTACACCTTC
J: TRBJ1-2
D: -
size: -
V: TRBV28

CDR3: CASSHTNTGYGYTF
DNA: TGCGCCAGCAGCCACACCAATACAGGCTATGGCTACACCTTC
J: TRBJ1-2
D: -
size: -
V: TRBV4-3

CDR3: CASTRLAGGPHEQYF
DNA: TGTGCCAGCACCAGGCTAGCGGGAGGGCCCCACGAGCAGTACTTC
J: TRBJ2-7
D: TRBD2
size: -
V: TRBV6-1

CDR3: CSSRSERLAGGDEQYF
DNA: TGTTCCAGCAGGTCCGAAAGACTAGCGGGAGGTGACGAGCAGTACTTC
J: TRBJ2-7
D: TRBD2
size: -
V: TRBV7-9

CDR3: CASSFLWQAPYEQYF
DNA: TGTGCCAGCAGCTTCTTATGGCAGGCTCCCTACGAGCAGTACTTC
J: TRBJ2-7
D: -
size: -
V: TRBV7-9

CDR3: CASSQAGTSGRFQEQYF
DNA: TGCGCCAGCAGCCAAGCGGGGACTAGCGGGAGGTTCCAGGAGCAGTACTTC
J: TRBJ2-7
D: TRBD2
size: -
V: TRBV4-1

CDR3: CASSGREGVNVLTF
DNA: TGTGCCAGCAGTGGGAGGGAGGGGGTCAACGTCCTGACTTTC
J: TRBJ2-6
D: -
size: once
V: TRBV28

CDR3: CATRTGYYGYTF
DNA: TGTGCCACCCGGACAGGGTACTATGGCTACACCTTC
J: TRBJ1-2
D: TRBD1
size: -
V: TRBV28

CDR3: CASSHNTGPAGDEQFF
DNA: TGTGCCAGCAGCCATAACACAGGGCCGGCCGGGGATGAGCAGTTCTTC
J: TRBJ2-1
D: -
size: -
V: TRBV5-4

CDR3: CASSGTGRETQYF
DNA: TGCGCCAGCAGTGGTACAGGGCGGGAGACCCAGTACTTC
J: TRBJ2-5
D: -
size: -
V: TRBV10-1

CDR3: CASSDVLGRSGELFF
DNA: TGTGCCAGCAGTGACGTTCTAGGTCGTTCCGGGGAGCTGTTTTTT
J: TRBJ2-2
D: -
size: -
V: TRBV2

CDR3: CASSQYPGANYNEQFF
DNA: TGTGCCAGCAGCCAATACCCAGGGGCTAACTACAATGAGCAGTTCTTC
J: TRBJ2-1
D: -
size: -
V: TRBV5-4

CDR3: CSVGTGVYEQYF
DNA: TGCAGCGTCGGGACAGGGGTGTACGAGCAGTACTTC
J: TRBJ2-7
D: TRBD1
size: few
V: TRBV29-1

CDR3: CASSPIGQGHTEAFF
DNA: TGTGCCAGCAGTCCCATAGGACAGGGTCATACTGAAGCTTTCTTT
J: TRBJ1-1
D: TRBD1
size: -
V: TRBV27

CDR3: CASSWGDRDDEKLFF
DNA: TGTGCCAGCAGTTGGGGGGACAGGGACGATGAAAAACTGTTTTTT
J: TRBJ1-4
D: TRBD1
size: -
V: TRBV9

CDR3: CASTPGTFLEGTQYF
DNA: TGTGCCAGCACCCCCGGGACTTTTCTTGAGGGGACCCAGTACTTC
J: TRBJ2-5
D: -
size: -
V: TRBV5-6

CDR3: CASSDGLLYEQYF
DNA: TGTGCCAGCAGCGATGGGCTACTCTACGAGCAGTACTTC
J: TRBJ2-7
D: -
size: -
V: TRBV7-2

CDR3: CASTMTQVEGSPLHF
DNA: TGTGCCAGCACCATGACCCAGGTGGAGGGATCACCCCTCCACTTT
J: TRBJ1-6
D: -
size: -
V: TRBV18

CDR3: CASSLGPGNGYGYTF
DNA: TGTGCCAGCAGCTTGGGTCCGGGAAACGGGTATGGCTACACCTTC
J: TRBJ1-2
D: -
size: few
V: TRBV5-5

CDR3: CASSLNRGAWGANVLTF
DNA: TGTGCCAGCAGCTTAAATCGGGGGGCGTGGGGGGCCAACGTCCTGACTTTC
J: TRBJ2-6
D: -
size: few
V: TRBV7-2

CDR3: CASSFRGATTYEQYF
DNA: TGTGCCAGCAGTTTCCGGGGGGCGACGACCTACGAGCAGTACTTC
J: TRBJ2-7
D: -
size: -
V: TRBV28

CDR3: CAGARDTYEQYF
DNA: TGTGCCGGCGCCCGGGATACATACGAGCAGTACTTC
J: TRBJ2-7
D: -
size: few
V: TRBV30

CDR3: CASSPAGSETQYF
DNA: TGTGCCAGCAGCCCCGCGGGGTCGGAGACCCAGTACTTC
J: TRBJ2-5
D: -
size: -
V: TRBV5-6

CDR3: CASSRGLAGGADTQYF
DNA: TGTGCCAGCAGCCGCGGACTAGCGGGCGGGGCAGATACGCAGTATTTT
J: TRBJ2-3
D: TRBD2
size: -
V: TRBV7-2

CDR3: CASSLVPRQGKGYTF
DNA: TGTGCCAGCAGCTTGGTCCCACGACAGGGCAAGGGCTACACCTTC
J: TRBJ1-2
D: TRBD1
size: -
V: TRBV7-9

CDR3: CASGSGSESETQYF
DNA: TGTGCCAGCGGTAGCGGGAGTGAGTCAGAGACCCAGTACTTC
J: TRBJ2-5
D: TRBD2
size: -
V: TRBV27

CDR3: CASPLAGDEQFF
DNA: TGTGCCAGCCCCCTAGCGGGCGATGAGCAGTTCTTC
J: TRBJ2-1
D: TRBD2
size: once
V: TRBV11-2

CDR3: CASSSARDTYSYEQYF
DNA: TGTGCCAGCAGTTCGGCCCGGGACACCTACTCCTACGAGCAGTACTTC
J: TRBJ2-7
D: -
size: few
V: TRBV28

CDR3: CASSFPRTEISYEQYF
DNA: TGTGCCAGCAGTTTTCCTCGGACAGAGATCTCCTACGAGCAGTACTTC
J: TRBJ2-7
D: -
size: few
V: TRBV28

CDR3: CASSWDRGIDTQYF
DNA: TGTGCCAGCAGCTGGGACAGGGGGATAGATACGCAGTATTTT
J: TRBJ2-3
D: TRBD1
size: once
V: TRBV5-8

CDR3: CASSLRWTGAYNEQFF
DNA: TGCGCCAGCAGCTTGCGCTGGACAGGGGCCTACAATGAGCAGTTCTTC
J: TRBJ2-1
D: TRBD1
size: -
V: TRBV5-1

CDR3: CASSLKRVNTEAFF
DNA: TGTGCCAGCAGCTTAAAGCGAGTGAACACTGAAGCTTTCTTT
J: TRBJ1-1
D: -
size: -
V: TRBV7-3

CDR3: CASSLVGVTNEKLFF
DNA: TGTGCCAGCAGCTTAGTAGGGGTGACTAATGAAAAACTGTTTTTT
J: TRBJ1-4
D: -
size: -
V: TRBV7-2

CDR3: CASSLNRGRGSGELFF
DNA: TGCGCCAGCAGCTTAAACAGGGGGCGGGGATCCGGGGAGCTGTTTTTT
J: TRBJ2-2
D: TRBD1
size: -
V: TRBV5-1

CDR3: CASSARPSGARNTGELFF
DNA: TGTGCCAGCAGCGCCCGGCCCTCAGGGGCGCGGAACACCGGGGAGCTGTTTTTT
J: TRBJ2-2
D: -
size: -
V: TRBV21-1

CDR3: CASSVVRGRTDTQYF
DNA: TGTGCCAGCAGCGTAGTAAGGGGCCGCACAGATACGCAGTATTTT
J: TRBJ2-3
D: -
size: -
V: TRBV9

CDR3: CASSPLQREVPDTQYF
DNA: TGTGCCAGCAGCCCACTTCAGCGGGAGGTCCCAGATACGCAGTATTTT
J: TRBJ2-3
D: TRBD2
size: few
V: TRBV6-4

CDR3: CASSVVENYGYTF
DNA: TGTGCCAGCAGCGTAGTAGAGAACTATGGCTACACCTTC
J: TRBJ1-2
D: -
size: -
V: TRBV9

CDR3: CASSLGGGEQFF
DNA: TGTGCCAGCAGTCTAGGGGGTGGTGAGCAGTTCTTC
J: TRBJ2-1
D: -
size: -
V: TRBV28

CDR3: CSVSGGEETQYF
DNA: TGCAGCGTTAGCGGGGGCGAAGAGACCCAGTACTTC
J: TRBJ2-5
D: TRBD2
size: -
V: TRBV29-1

CDR3: CASSLGKRTGTKSYGYTF
DNA: TGTGCCAGCAGCTTAGGTAAACGGACAGGAACTAAGAGCTATGGCTACACCTTC
J: TRBJ1-2
D: TRBD1
size: -
V: TRBV11-2

CDR3: CASREGLGNTGELFF
DNA: TGTGCCAGCAGGGAGGGGCTAGGAAACACCGGGGAGCTGTTTTTT
J: TRBJ2-2
D: -
size: -
V: TRBV2

CDR3: CSSSSWDTSF
DNA: TGTTCCAGCAGCTCTTGGGACACCTCCTTC
J: TRBJ1-2
D: -
size: -
V: TRBV7-9

CDR3: CASSISGIPDTQYF
DNA: TGTGCCAGTAGTATCAGCGGGATTCCAGATACGCAGTATTTT
J: TRBJ2-3
D: TRBD2
size: few
V: TRBV19

CDR3: CASSSLGQAGPSPLHF
DNA: TGTGCCAGCAGTTCTTTGGGACAAGCTGGACCTTCACCCCTCCACTTT
J: TRBJ1-6
D: -
size: -
V: TRBV28

CDR3: CAWSALRGRAYEQYF
DNA: TGTGCCTGGAGTGCCCTGAGGGGGAGGGCCTACGAGCAGTACTTC
J: TRBJ2-7
D: -
size: few
V: TRBV30

CDR3: CASSYGQGVYEQYF
DNA: TGTGCCAGCAGTTACGGACAGGGGGTCTACGAGCAGTACTTC
J: TRBJ2-7
D: TRBD1
size: medium-sized
V: TRBV6-5